This T cell receptor (beta chain) was found in a study of cytomegalovirus exposure and HLA in healthy donors. Overall study results and limits: Most TCR beta V segments were productive about 87% or about 30% of the time in an earlier analysis. Rarity marked most TCR sequences, yet some public TCRs occurred in many donors.

PCR amplification relied on 60 Vbeta primers (plus 13 Jbeta primers). The table came from immunoSEQ multiplex PCR; TCRdb's copy has only in-frame clones and leaves some out. The table lists about 94,000 clones, approximately 80% of them singletons. Germline CDR1 and CDR2: SGDLS and YYNGEE. This CDR3 spans 14 amino acids. Trimming cost V 4 bases and J 11 bases; bases outside gene matches: 11. Remarks on this clone: Its antigen is as yet unknown.

Sequenced material: PBMCs. The origin of this receptor is a woman aged 60-70 years in good health and CMV-seronegative. The rearrangement joins TRBV9 to TRBJ1-5; 8 bases agree with TRBD1. CDR3 DNA sequence: TGTGCCAGCAGCTCCGGACAGGGCATGGGGGCCCAGCATTTT. This codes for CASSSGQGMGAQHF.